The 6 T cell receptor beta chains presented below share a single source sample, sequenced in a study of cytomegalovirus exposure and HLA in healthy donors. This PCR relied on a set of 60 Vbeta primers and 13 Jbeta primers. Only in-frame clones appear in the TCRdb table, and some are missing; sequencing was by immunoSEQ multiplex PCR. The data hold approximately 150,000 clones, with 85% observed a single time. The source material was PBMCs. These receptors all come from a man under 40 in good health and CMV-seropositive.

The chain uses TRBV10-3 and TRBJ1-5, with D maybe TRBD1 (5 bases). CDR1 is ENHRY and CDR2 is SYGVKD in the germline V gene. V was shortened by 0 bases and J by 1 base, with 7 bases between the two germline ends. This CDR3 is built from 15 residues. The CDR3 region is CAISESGHSNQPQHF. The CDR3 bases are TGTGCCATCAGTGAGTCAGGACACAGCAATCAGCCCCAGCATTTT.

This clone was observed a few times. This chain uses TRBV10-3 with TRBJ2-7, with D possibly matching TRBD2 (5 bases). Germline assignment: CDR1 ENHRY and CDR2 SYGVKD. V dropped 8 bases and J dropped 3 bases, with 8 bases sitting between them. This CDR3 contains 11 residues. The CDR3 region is CAIGGFYEQYF. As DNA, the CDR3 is TGTGCCATCGGCGGGTTCTACGAGCAGTACTTC.

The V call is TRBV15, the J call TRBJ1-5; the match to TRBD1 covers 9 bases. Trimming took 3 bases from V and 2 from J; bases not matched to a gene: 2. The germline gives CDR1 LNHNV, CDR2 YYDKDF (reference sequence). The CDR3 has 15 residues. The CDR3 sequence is CATSSDRGGNQPQHF. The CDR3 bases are TGTGCCACCAGCAGCGACAGGGGGGGCAATCAGCCCCAGCATTTT.

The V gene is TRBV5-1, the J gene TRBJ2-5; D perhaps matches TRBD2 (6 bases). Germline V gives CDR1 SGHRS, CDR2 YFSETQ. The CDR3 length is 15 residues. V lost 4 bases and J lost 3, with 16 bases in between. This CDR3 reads CASSKGLGGEETQYF. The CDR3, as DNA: TGCGCCAGCAGCAAAGGTTTGGGCGGGGAAGAGACCCAGTACTTC.

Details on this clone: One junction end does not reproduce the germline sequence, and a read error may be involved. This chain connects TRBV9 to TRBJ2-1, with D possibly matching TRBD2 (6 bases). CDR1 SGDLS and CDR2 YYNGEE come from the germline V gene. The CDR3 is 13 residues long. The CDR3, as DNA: TGTGCCAGCAGCGGGAGGGCCGACAATGGGCAGTTCTTC. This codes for CASSGRADNGQFF.

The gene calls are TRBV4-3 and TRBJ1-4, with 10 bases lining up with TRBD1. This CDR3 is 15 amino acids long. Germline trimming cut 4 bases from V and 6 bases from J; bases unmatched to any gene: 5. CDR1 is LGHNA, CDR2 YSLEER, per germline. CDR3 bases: TGCGCCAGCAGCCCCCGGACAGGGGGTGATGAAAAACTGTTTTTT. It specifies CASSPRTGGDEKLFF.